The 20 T cell receptor beta chains reported below all come from one sample, sequenced in a study of beta chain features in type 1 diabetes. Reverse transcription of all isolated RNA meant that expressed TCRB transcripts were sequenced. Produced via immunoSEQ multiplex PCR; TCRdb's table is partial and in-frame only. This sample has hundreds of thousands of clones, with approximately 10% found just once. The source material was naive CD4+ T cells from blood. These receptors all come from a woman younger than 35 in good health.

This clone has more than one count but fewer than ten. The chain combines TRBV9 with TRBJ2-5; perhaps TRBD2 as D (6 bases). V lost 2 bases and J 7 bases, leaving 21 bases between the germline ends. The CDR3 contains 16 residues. Germline CDR1 and CDR2: SGDLS and YYNGEE. In nucleotides, the CDR3 is TGTGCCAGCAGCGTGGCCTCCGGGACTGGTTTATTGACCCAGTACTTC. This encodes CASSVASGTGLLTQYF.

This clone has more than one count but fewer than ten. V is TRBV27 and J is TRBJ2-7, with D tentatively TRBD1 or TRBD2 (5 bases each). Germline V gene lookup returns CDR1 MNHEY and CDR2 SMNVEV (reference sequence). This CDR3 comprises 15 residues. V was shortened by 5 bases and J by 0 bases, with 14 bases between the two germline ends. The CDR3 is CASSGHGAASYEQYF. CDR3 bases: TGTGCCAGCAGTGGCCACGGGGCAGCCTCCTACGAGCAGTACTTC.

This clone was found a few times. CDR3 residues: CASSAGTQIQYF. CDR3 sequence (DNA): TGTGCCAGCAGCGCCGGGACGCAGATTCAGTACTTC. The rearrangement links TRBV2 to TRBJ2-4, with D possibly called TRBD1 or TRBD2 (5 bases each). V was cut by 6 bases and J by 10 bases, with 13 bases left in between. The length of the CDR3 is 12 residues. Germline V lookup: CDR1 SNHLY, CDR2 FYNNEI.

In its sample, this clone was seen a few times. V and J are TRBV4-3 and TRBJ2-4; 11 positions match TRBD2. Trimming cost V 0 bases and J 8 bases; bases outside gene matches: 9. The CDR3 extends over 17 amino acids. Germline assignment: CDR1 LGHNA and CDR2 YSLEER. CDR3 nucleotide sequence: TGCGCCAGCAGCCAAGAAGGCCGGGCTAGCGGGGGGTACATTCAGTACTTC. Protein: CASSQEGRASGGYIQYF.

In this sample, this clone turned up a few times. This chain joins TRBV6-5 and TRBJ1-2, with D possibly matching TRBD1 (5 bases). This CDR3 has 14 residues. The V gene lost 6 bases and the J gene lost 2 bases, with 13 bases spanning the gap. Looked up from germline, CDR1 is MNHEY and CDR2 is SVGAGI. CDR3 amino acids: CASSPIRGNYGYTF. CDR3 nucleotides: TGTGCCAGCAGCCCAATACGGGGGAACTATGGCTACACCTTC.

This clone was observed a few times. The chain uses TRBV9 and TRBJ2-5, with a tentative D call TRBD1 (5 bases). This CDR3 is 14 amino acids long. Germline loops: CDR1 SGDLS, CDR2 YYNGEE. Trimming took off 0 bases at V and 7 bases at J, with 13 bases between the two ends. For the CDR3, the DNA is TGTGCCAGCAGCGTAGTCTCCAGGGAAGGGACCCAGTACTTC. This translates into CASSVVSREGTQYF.

This clone was seen a handful of times. V is TRBV7-8 and J is TRBJ2-5; D is perhaps TRBD2 (7 bases). Germline CDR1 SGHVS, CDR2 FQNEAQ. The V end was cut by 0 bases, the J end by 9 bases, with 17 bases between. The CDR3 runs 15 residues. The CDR3 sequence: CASSLALAGAVAQYF. Here the CDR3 DNA reads TGTGCCAGCAGCTTAGCGCTCGCGGGGGCGGTGGCCCAGTACTTC.

Only a few counts were recorded for this clone. This chain uses TRBV4-3 with TRBJ1-2, with D perhaps matching TRBD1 (6 bases). Trimming shortened V by 0 bases and J by 6 bases, and 23 bases separated the two germline ends. The CDR3 is made up of 18 amino acids. The germline gives CDR1 LGHNA, CDR2 YSLEER. CDR3 in amino acids: CASSQDLYRVGIENGYTF. The CDR3 DNA follows: TGCGCCAGCAGCCAAGACCTTTACAGGGTTGGAATTGAGAATGGCTACACCTTC.

This clone was seen a handful of times. The chain has TRBV5-4 and TRBJ2-1, with D perhaps being TRBD1 or TRBD2 (5 bases each). V was cut by 0 bases and J by 8 bases, with 18 bases left in between. This CDR3 has 16 residues. Germline V CDR1 and CDR2: SGHNT, YYREEE (reference sequence). CDR3 loop: CASSLAVGTGKDEQFF. CDR3 nucleotides: TGTGCCAGCAGCTTGGCGGTGGGGACCGGGAAAGATGAGCAGTTCTTC.

This clone was counted between two and nine times. This rearrangement joins TRBV4-1 to TRBJ2-1; D call uncertain. The CDR3 spans 17 residues. CDR1 MGHRA and CDR2 YSYEKL come from the germline V gene. The germline V and J ends were trimmed by 0 bases and 0 bases, with 12 bases remaining between them. The CDR3 sequence: CASSQEGLPSSYNEQFF. The CDR3 DNA reads as TGCGCCAGCAGCCAAGAAGGGCTCCCTAGCTCCTACAATGAGCAGTTCTTC.

This clone was seen only a few times. V is TRBV7-2 and J is TRBJ2-1; TRBD2 is a possible D gene (6 bases). The ends were cut back, 5 bases at V and 4 bases at J, with 18 bases in the middle. From germline, CDR1 is SGHTA and CDR2 FQGNSA. CDR3 length: 16 residues. The CDR3 loop is CASSARPRDLYNEQFF. CDR3 DNA sequence: TGTGCCAGCAGCGCCAGACCACGGGACTTATACAATGAGCAGTTCTTC. The full variable domain, with the rest looked up from reference TRBV7-2 and TRBJ2-1, is GAGVSQSPSNKVTEKGKDVELRCDPISGHTALYWYRQSLGQGLEFLIYFQGNSAPDKSGLPSDRFSAERTGGSVSTLTIQRTQQEDSAVYLCASSARPRDLYNEQFFGPGTRLTVL.

The chain uses TRBV7-2 and TRBJ2-5; tentatively, D is TRBD1 (6 bases). Germline values: CDR1 SGHTA, CDR2 FQGNSA. V was pared by 0 bases and J by 4 bases, with 12 bases between. This CDR3 is built from 15 residues. CDR3 bases: TGTGCCAGCAGCTTAGCGCCCGCAGGGGTAGAGACCCAGTACTTC. This gives the protein CASSLAPAGVETQYF.

The chain uses TRBV9 and TRBJ2-5, with 8 bases fitting TRBD1. CDR1 SGDLS and CDR2 YYNGEE come from the germline V gene. J lost 5 bases, V lost 4 bases, and 16 bases had no gene match. This CDR3 region has 17 residues. The CDR3 DNA sequence: TGTGCCAGCAGCTACAAAGCCAGGGGGCTGGTTATGGAGACCCAGTACTTC. Translation: CASSYKARGLVMETQYF.

This clone was seen only a few times. The DNA of the CDR3 is TGTGCCAGCAGCGTCCGTTCAGGGGCCCGGCAAGAGACCCAGTACTTC. This translates into CASSVRSGARQETQYF. The chain employs TRBV7-9 and TRBJ2-5; perhaps TRBD1 as D (6 bases). Germline CDR1 SEHNR, CDR2 FQNEAQ (reference sequence). The CDR3 spans 16 residues. With 5 bases removed from V and 2 bases from J, the gap between germline ends came to 18 bases.

V gene TRBV2 combines with J gene TRBJ2-5; a weak D match, TRBD2 (5 bases). CDR3 length: 13 residues. Trimming removed 11 bases at V and 2 bases at J, with 15 bases between. From germline, CDR1 is SNHLY and CDR2 FYNNEI. CDR3 in DNA: TGTGCCGGAGGATTGGACTGGCAAGAGACCCAGTACTTC. It yields the protein CAGGLDWQETQYF.

This rearrangement joins TRBV7-2 to TRBJ2-3, with 9 bases identical to TRBD1. The CDR3 has 15 amino acids. J gave up 3 bases and V 2 bases, and 3 bases lay outside the gene matches. Per the germline V gene, CDR1 is SGHTA and CDR2 is FQGNSA. The CDR3 here is CASSLRGTGTDTQYF. The CDR3 DNA reads TGTGCCAGCAGCTTAAGAGGGACAGGGACAGATACGCAGTATTTT.

The chain uses TRBV29-1 and TRBJ2-5; D is unresolved. Germline CDR1 and CDR2: SQVTM and ANQGSEA. CDR3 length equals 13 residues. The ends were cut back, 6 bases at V and 2 bases at J, with 13 bases in the middle. The CDR3 bases are TGCAGCGTAGCACCCCAGACACAAGAGACCCAGTACTTC. Translated: CSVAPQTQETQYF.

This clone was seen more than once but under ten times. V usage is TRBV28 and J usage is TRBJ2-1, with no clear D. Trimming removed 3 bases at V and 1 base at J, with 13 bases between. CDR1 is MDHEN, CDR2 SYDVKM, per germline. The CDR3 sequence is 16 residues long. CDR3 in DNA: TGTGCCAGCAGTTTTGTGCTTCTCGGGTCCTACAATGAGCAGTTCTTC. Translating gives CASSFVLLGSYNEQFF. Full variable domain (remainder filled in from reference TRBV28 and TRBJ2-1): DVKVTQSSRYLVKRTGEKVFLECVQDMDHENMFWYRQDPGLGLRLIYFSYDVKMKEKGDIPEGYSVSREKKERFSLILESASTNQTSMYLCASSFVLLGSYNEQFFGPGTRLTVL.

This clone was seen more than once but under ten times. J is TRBJ1-1 and V is TRBV19, with 10 positions matching TRBD1. With V trimmed by 3 bases and J by 11 bases, 15 bases remained unmatched. Germline lookup yields CDR1 LNHDA and CDR2 SQIVND (reference sequence). The CDR3 has 16 amino acids. The CDR3: CASSMFSFWTGGFAFF. The CDR3 coding sequence is TGTGCCAGTAGTATGTTCTCCTTCTGGACAGGGGGTTTCGCTTTCTTT. Drawing the rest from reference TRBV19 and TRBJ1-1, the complete variable domain is DGGITQSPKYLFRKEGQNVTLSCEQNLNHDAMYWYRQDPGQGLRLIYYSQIVNDFQKGDIAEGYSVSREKKESFPLTVTSAQKNPTAFYLCASSMFSFWTGGFAFFGQGTRLTVV.

This clone turned up a few times. V gene TRBV7-2 combines with J gene TRBJ2-2; tentative D call: TRBD1 (5 bases). CDR1 is SGHTA and CDR2 is FQGNSA in the germline V gene. V gave up 5 bases and J gave up 4 bases, with 11 bases separating them. The CDR3 is made up of 14 amino acids. This CDR3 reads CASSPQTVTGELFF. The CDR3 DNA reads TGTGCCAGCAGCCCCCAGACAGTCACCGGGGAGCTGTTTTTT.